These T cell receptor beta chains were read from a single sample in a study of cytomegalovirus exposure and HLA in healthy donors. Some clones are missing from TCRdb's copy, which holds only in-frame ones; the method was immunoSEQ multiplex PCR. The table shows about 120,000 clones, with approximately 80% occurring only once. Material: PBMCs. The origin of the receptors is a young woman in good health and CMV-seronegative. Both conserved end residues are part of each CDR3. The order of the fields is CDR3 protein, CDR3 DNA, D gene, V gene, clone size, J gene. A D gene is named only where the DNA matches it firmly. A clone size is listed for some rows: how often the clone was seen (once, few, many), or a class if it is expanded.

CDR3aa: CASSRTASGGTTDTQYF; CDR3nt: TGCGCCAGCAGTCGGACCGCTAGCGGGGGGACAACAGATACGCAGTATTTT; d_gene: TRBD2; v_gene: TRBV4-3; abundance: -; j_gene: TRBJ2-3
CDR3aa: CASSIVSGGAEAFF; CDR3nt: TGTGCCAGTAGTATTGTGTCGGGGGGGGCTGAAGCTTTCTTT; d_gene: -; v_gene: TRBV19; abundance: -; j_gene: TRBJ1-1
CDR3aa: CASSYLITGELFF; CDR3nt: TGTGCCAGCAGTTACCTTATCACCGGGGAGCTGTTTTTT; d_gene: -; v_gene: TRBV6-5; abundance: -; j_gene: TRBJ2-2
CDR3aa: CASSLGGQGADTQYF; CDR3nt: TGTGCCAGCAGCTTAGGGGGCCAGGGGGCAGATACGCAGTATTTT; d_gene: TRBD1; v_gene: TRBV11-2; abundance: few; j_gene: TRBJ2-3
CDR3aa: CASSGDRSYEQYF; CDR3nt: TGTGCCAGCAGTGGGGACAGGTCCTACGAGCAGTACTTC; d_gene: TRBD1; v_gene: TRBV27; abundance: -; j_gene: TRBJ2-7
CDR3aa: CASKEGPGGYGYTF; CDR3nt: TGCGCCAGCAAAGAGGGCCCAGGGGGCTATGGCTACACCTTC; d_gene: TRBD1; v_gene: TRBV5-1; abundance: few; j_gene: TRBJ1-2
CDR3aa: CASSPGGGITTEALF; CDR3nt: TGTGCCAGCAGCCCTGGGGGGGGTATAACCACTGAAGCTCTCTTT; d_gene: -; v_gene: TRBV6-1; abundance: -; j_gene: TRBJ1-1
CDR3aa: CASSLGLIGANVLTF; CDR3nt: TGTGCCAGCAGCTTAGGACTTATTGGGGCCAACGTCCTGACTTTC; d_gene: -; v_gene: TRBV11-2; abundance: -; j_gene: TRBJ2-6
CDR3aa: CASSPEPRGNYGYTF; CDR3nt: TGCGCCAGCAGCCCCGAACCAAGAGGGAACTATGGCTACACCTTC; d_gene: -; v_gene: TRBV4-3; abundance: -; j_gene: TRBJ1-2
CDR3aa: CASSPRQDRTGNTIYF; CDR3nt: TGTGCCAGCTCACCCCGACAGGACAGAACTGGAAACACCATATATTTT; d_gene: -; v_gene: TRBV18; abundance: once; j_gene: TRBJ1-3
CDR3aa: CASSSLAGGSVEQFF; CDR3nt: TGTGCCAGTAGTTCACTAGCGGGAGGTAGCGTTGAGCAGTTCTTC; d_gene: TRBD2; v_gene: TRBV19; abundance: -; j_gene: TRBJ2-1
CDR3aa: CASMRARGGRQFF; CDR3nt: TGCGCCAGTATGAGGGCCCGGGGAGGGAGGCAGTTCTTC; d_gene: TRBD2; v_gene: TRBV10-1; abundance: -; j_gene: TRBJ2-1
CDR3aa: CASSAGDFSFLYF; CDR3nt: TGTGCCAGCAGCGCCGGGGACTTTTCTTTCCTGTACTTC; d_gene: -; v_gene: TRBV9; abundance: few; j_gene: TRBJ2-7
CDR3aa: CASSFRTANTEAFF; CDR3nt: TGCGCCAGCAGCTTTAGGACAGCGAACACTGAAGCTTTCTTT; d_gene: -; v_gene: TRBV5-1; abundance: -; j_gene: TRBJ1-1